Given below is one TCR beta chain in context. The record originates from a study of Ad26.COV2.S vaccination and SARS-CoV-2 variants. Study-level background: Administration of Ad26.COV2.S was intramuscular, either once or twice 56 days apart.

The repertoire was sequenced with immunoSEQ multiplex PCR; TCRdb's copy has only in-frame clones and lacks some. The sample includes roughly 330,000 clones, 85% to 90% of them seen just once. Stated treatment: about 20 received Ad26.COV2.S at low or high dose, single or two shots; roughly 5 received placebo; per-sample allocation not given. Following the first vaccine or placebo injection, samples were taken on day 63. Adults aged 18-55 years in Boston included the donor. The specimen was peripheral blood, collected in a trial of Ad26.COV2.S vaccine versus placebo. This clonotype was obtained from a person aged 18-65 years who received the Ad26.COV2.S COVID-19 vaccine or a placebo.

The CDR3 protein is CASSHGSKGGYTF. Written as DNA, the CDR3 is TGTGCCAGCAGCCATGGATCAAAGGGCGGCTACACCTTC. The V call is TRBV14, the J call TRBJ1-2; D is undetermined. The V end was cut by 3 bases, the J end by 8 bases, with 13 bases between. CDR3 length equals 13 residues. Germline assignment: CDR1 SGHDN and CDR2 FVKESK.